What follows describes a single T cell receptor beta chain. These data originate in a study of T cells in tumors after PD-1 blockade. Study as a whole: Patients received pembrolizumab 200 mg every 3 weeks or cemiplimab 350 mg every 2 weeks. Peripheral blood samples averaged around 40,000 unique clonotypes and roughly 110,000 templates. A subset received ongoing vismodegib 150 mg daily alongside anti-PD-1 therapy.

Generated by immunoSEQ multiplex PCR, the TCRdb table keeps only in-frame clones and is missing some. The repertoire includes just under 65,000 clones, 74% of them detected once, and roughly 4.7% sits in the top ten. Template: tumor biopsy or peripheral blood genomic DNA, 616-6,004 ng per sample. The CDR3 sequence is 13 residues long. Per the germline V gene, CDR1 is SGHDT and CDR2 is YYEEEE. Trimming took 2 bases from V and 2 from J, leaving 7 bases between them. This TCR was recovered from a human donor with basal cell carcinoma. The rearrangement links TRBV5-6 to TRBJ1-2; tentatively, D is TRBD1 (5 bases). The sample was PBMCs, taken after anti-PD-1 treatment. Written as DNA, the CDR3 is TGTGCCAGCAGCTTACAGGAGAACTATGGCTACACCTTC. It codes for CASSLQENYGYTF.